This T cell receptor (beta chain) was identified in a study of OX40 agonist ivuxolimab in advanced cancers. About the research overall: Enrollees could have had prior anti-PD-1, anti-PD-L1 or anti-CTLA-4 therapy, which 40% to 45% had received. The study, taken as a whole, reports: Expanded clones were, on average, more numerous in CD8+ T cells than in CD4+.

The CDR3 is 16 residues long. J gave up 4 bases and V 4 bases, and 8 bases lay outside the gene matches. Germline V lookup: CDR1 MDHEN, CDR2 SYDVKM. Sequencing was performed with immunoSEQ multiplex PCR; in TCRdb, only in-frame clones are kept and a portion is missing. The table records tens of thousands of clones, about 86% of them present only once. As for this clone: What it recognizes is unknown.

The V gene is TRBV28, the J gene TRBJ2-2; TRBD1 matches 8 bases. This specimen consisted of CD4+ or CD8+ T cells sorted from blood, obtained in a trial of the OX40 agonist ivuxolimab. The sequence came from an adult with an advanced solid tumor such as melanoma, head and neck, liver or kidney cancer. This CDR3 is CASSSPGGEGTGELFF. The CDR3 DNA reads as TGTGCCAGCAGTTCTCCAGGGGGCGAAGGCACCGGGGAGCTGTTTTTT.